The entry that follows covers one T cell receptor (beta chain) sequence. No base qualities exist here, and no much larger clone lies one base off it. The data derive from a study of graft-versus-host responses after intestinal transplantation (dated by TCRdb to the early 2020s). For context, the study as a whole: Recipients received multivisceral, liver-intestinal, or isolated intestinal transplants. A cohort of under 30 intestinal transplant recipients, including one retransplant, was enrolled, and a few patients lacking pretransplant specimens were excluded. Every recipient was given anti-thymocyte globulin induction, followed by about three years of maintenance tacrolimus and steroids. To identify alloreactive clones, pre-transplant mixed lymphocyte reaction products were sequenced and compared with unstimulated pre-transplant donor and recipient T cells. Donor T cell macrochimerism was defined as a peak of at least 4% donor T cells among recipient peripheral blood mononuclear cells. Rather than going through the commercial service, samples from a few later patients were sequenced in-house on an Illumina MiSeq and processed with MiXCR. After intestinal transplantation, graft-versus-host and host-versus-graft alloreactive T cell clones were followed in the graft, circulation and bone marrow using bulk TCR-beta CDR3 sequencing. Beyond this particular receptor, the publication reports: GvH clones were detected in recipient bone marrow, and some appeared earlier in ileal mucosa or blood, consistent with an intestinal mucosal origin. High GvH to HvG T cell clonal ratios were observed in the allografts of patients with donor T cell macrochimerism. The conclusions were limited by the relatively low number and heterogeneity of the intestinal transplant patients. Early after transplant, peak levels of circulating GvH clones were found to be associated with declines in HvG clones.

To prepare the library, the immunoSEQ multiplex PCR assay was applied. In most patients, genomic DNA was isolated using the Qiagen DNeasy Blood and Tissue Kit and sent frozen to Adaptive Biotechnologies for TCR sequencing. Adaptive Biotechnologies carried out high-throughput TCR-beta CDR3 sequencing of genomic DNA for most patients. The study's own analysis went as follows. TCR sequencing data for around 19 patients were retrieved from Adaptive's ImmunoSEQ software; a few other patients were processed with MiXCR and VDJtools. To correct CD4 versus CD8 sorting errors, sequences present in both subsets at a frequency ratio below 5:1 were removed. CDR3 nucleotide sequences shared by donor and recipient were removed because the origin of these sequences could not be assigned. To be classed as alloreactive, a clone needed at least 2-fold expansion over unstimulated cells and a minimum CFSE-low frequency of 0.002% (template counts) or 0.001% (read counts). Mappable clones were those detected in sequenced pre-transplant spleen, lymph node, or MLR CFSE-low populations of the donor or recipient. The cumulative frequency of alloreactive clones was calculated as a percentage of all sequences, weighted by copy number. TCRdb holds this immuneACCESS table with in-frame rearrangements only. Some clones are missing; in checked studies, unresolved V genes explain under half, and the rest has no known cause. From that table come the V and J calls and clone size; the DNA was used to work out D and trimming. The sample table holds around 5,000 clones, of which approximately 31% were seen once. The top ten constitute about 33% of the sample.

The germline V gene gives CDR1 as SGHVS and CDR2 as FQNEAQ. V is clipped by 5 bases and J by 4 bases, and the sequence between their germline boundaries is 23 bases long. Including the terminal cysteine and phenylalanine, the CDR3 comprises 17 residues. Only the CDR3 part of the read is kept: 51 bases, read in frame from the first base. The sample's time point, from its label and the paper: cells obtained before transplantation from donor or recipient. In the mixed lymphocyte reactions, 200,000 CFSE-labeled pre-transplant responders were plated with 200,000 irradiated violet-dye-labeled stimulators and cultured for 5 to 7 days. After the mixed lymphocyte reaction, proliferating CD3+CD4+CFSE-low and CD3+CD8+CFSE-low responder cells were FACS-sorted on a BD Influx sorter.

The V and J segments used are TRBV7-8 and TRBJ1-2; the D gene remains uncertain. This receptor was taken from a human patient who received an intestinal transplant. This specimen was alloreactive CD8+ T cells from a mixed lymphocyte reaction culture, taken before intestinal transplant. The cell subset or site label here, explained by the study, means: CFSE-low proliferating T cells sorted from roughly six-day pre-transplant mixed lymphocyte reaction (GvH or HvG direction). The DNA sequence is as follows: TGTGCCAGCAGCCATGGCGGGCTTACCCGAAAGACCTATGGCTACACCTTC. This gives the protein CASSHGGLTRKTYGYTF.